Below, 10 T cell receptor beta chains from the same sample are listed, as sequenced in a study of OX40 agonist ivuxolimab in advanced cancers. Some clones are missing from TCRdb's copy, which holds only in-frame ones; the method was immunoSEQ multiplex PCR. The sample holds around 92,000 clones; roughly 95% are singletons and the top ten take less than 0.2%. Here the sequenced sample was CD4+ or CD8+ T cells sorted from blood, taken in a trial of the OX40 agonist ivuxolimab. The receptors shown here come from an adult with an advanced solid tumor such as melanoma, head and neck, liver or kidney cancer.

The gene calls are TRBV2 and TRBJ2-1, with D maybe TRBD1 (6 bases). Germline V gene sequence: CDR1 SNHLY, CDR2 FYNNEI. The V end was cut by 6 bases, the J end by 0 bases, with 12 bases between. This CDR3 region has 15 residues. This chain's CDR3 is CASSLQGISYNEQFF. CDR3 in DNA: TGTGCCAGCAGCTTACAGGGTATCTCCTACAATGAGCAGTTCTTC.

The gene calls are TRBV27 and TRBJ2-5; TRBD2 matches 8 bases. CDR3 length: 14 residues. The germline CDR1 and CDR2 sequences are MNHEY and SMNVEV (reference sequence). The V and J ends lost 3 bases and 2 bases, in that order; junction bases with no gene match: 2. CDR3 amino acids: CASSLKRGQETQYF. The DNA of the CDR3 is TGTGCCAGCAGTTTGAAGCGGGGGCAAGAGACCCAGTACTTC.

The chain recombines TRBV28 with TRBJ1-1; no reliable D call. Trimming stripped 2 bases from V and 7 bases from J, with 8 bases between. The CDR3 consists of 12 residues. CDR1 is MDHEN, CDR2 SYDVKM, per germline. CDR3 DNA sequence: TGTGCCAGCAGTTTAGTCCAGTTTGAAGCTTTCTTT. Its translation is CASSLVQFEAFF.

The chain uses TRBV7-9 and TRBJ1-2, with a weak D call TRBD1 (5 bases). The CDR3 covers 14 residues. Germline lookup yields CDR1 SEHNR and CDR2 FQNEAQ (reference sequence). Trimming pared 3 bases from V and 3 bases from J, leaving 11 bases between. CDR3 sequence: CASSFGGTHYGYTF. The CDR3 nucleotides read TGTGCCAGCAGCTTCGGAGGGACTCACTATGGCTACACCTTC.

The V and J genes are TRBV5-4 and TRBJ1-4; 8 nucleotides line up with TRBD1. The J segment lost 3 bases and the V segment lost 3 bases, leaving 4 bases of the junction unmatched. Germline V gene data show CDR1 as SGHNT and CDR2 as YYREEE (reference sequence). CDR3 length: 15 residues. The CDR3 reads CASSSQGASNEKLFF. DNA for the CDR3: TGTGCCAGCAGCTCCCAGGGGGCTTCTAATGAAAAACTGTTTTTT.

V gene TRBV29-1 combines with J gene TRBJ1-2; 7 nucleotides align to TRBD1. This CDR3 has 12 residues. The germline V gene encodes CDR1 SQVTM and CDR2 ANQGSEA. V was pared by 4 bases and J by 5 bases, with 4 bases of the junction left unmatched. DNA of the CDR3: TGCAGCGTTGGAGGGGGCCTTTATGGCTACACCTTC. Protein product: CSVGGGLYGYTF.

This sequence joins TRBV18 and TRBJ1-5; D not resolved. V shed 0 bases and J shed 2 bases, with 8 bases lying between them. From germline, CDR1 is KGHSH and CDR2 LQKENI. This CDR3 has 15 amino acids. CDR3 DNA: TGTGCCAGCTCACCACCAAAAGCCGGCAATCAGCCCCAGCATTTT. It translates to CASSPPKAGNQPQHF.

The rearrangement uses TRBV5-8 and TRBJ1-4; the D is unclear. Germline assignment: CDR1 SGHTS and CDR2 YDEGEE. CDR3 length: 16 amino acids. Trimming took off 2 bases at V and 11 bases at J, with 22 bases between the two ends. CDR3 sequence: CASSFGFSQPAGKLFF. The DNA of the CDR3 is TGTGCCAGCAGCTTTGGGTTTAGCCAACCCGCCGGGAAACTGTTTTTT.

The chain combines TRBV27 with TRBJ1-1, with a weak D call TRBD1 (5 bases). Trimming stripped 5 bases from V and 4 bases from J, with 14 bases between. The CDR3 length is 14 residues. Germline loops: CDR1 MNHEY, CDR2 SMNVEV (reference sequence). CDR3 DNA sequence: TGTGCCAGCAGTGGGACCGGACTGGCCACTGAAGCTTTCTTT. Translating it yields CASSGTGLATEAFF.

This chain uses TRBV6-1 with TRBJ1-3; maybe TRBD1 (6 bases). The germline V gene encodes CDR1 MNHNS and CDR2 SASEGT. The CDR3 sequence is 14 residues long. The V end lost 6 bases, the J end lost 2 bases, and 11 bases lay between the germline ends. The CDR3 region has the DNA TGTGCCAGCAGCGCAGGGACAACTGGAAACACCATATATTTT. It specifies CASSAGTTGNTIYF.